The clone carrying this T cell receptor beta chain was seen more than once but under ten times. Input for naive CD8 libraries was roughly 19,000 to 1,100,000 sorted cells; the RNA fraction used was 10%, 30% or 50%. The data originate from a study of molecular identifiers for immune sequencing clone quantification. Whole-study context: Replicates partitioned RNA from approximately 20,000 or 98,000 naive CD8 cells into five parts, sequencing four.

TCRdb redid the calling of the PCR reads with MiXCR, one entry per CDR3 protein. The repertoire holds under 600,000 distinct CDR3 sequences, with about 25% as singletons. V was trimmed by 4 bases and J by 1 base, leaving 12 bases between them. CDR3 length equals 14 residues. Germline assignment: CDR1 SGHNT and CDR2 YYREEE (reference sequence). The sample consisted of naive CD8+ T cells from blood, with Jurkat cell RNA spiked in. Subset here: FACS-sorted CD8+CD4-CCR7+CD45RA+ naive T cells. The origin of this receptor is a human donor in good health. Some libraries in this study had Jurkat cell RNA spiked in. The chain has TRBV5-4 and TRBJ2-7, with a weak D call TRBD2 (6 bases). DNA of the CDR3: TGTGCCAGCAGCGCGAAAGGAGGGTCCTACGAGCAGTACTTC. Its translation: CASSAKGGSYEQYF.